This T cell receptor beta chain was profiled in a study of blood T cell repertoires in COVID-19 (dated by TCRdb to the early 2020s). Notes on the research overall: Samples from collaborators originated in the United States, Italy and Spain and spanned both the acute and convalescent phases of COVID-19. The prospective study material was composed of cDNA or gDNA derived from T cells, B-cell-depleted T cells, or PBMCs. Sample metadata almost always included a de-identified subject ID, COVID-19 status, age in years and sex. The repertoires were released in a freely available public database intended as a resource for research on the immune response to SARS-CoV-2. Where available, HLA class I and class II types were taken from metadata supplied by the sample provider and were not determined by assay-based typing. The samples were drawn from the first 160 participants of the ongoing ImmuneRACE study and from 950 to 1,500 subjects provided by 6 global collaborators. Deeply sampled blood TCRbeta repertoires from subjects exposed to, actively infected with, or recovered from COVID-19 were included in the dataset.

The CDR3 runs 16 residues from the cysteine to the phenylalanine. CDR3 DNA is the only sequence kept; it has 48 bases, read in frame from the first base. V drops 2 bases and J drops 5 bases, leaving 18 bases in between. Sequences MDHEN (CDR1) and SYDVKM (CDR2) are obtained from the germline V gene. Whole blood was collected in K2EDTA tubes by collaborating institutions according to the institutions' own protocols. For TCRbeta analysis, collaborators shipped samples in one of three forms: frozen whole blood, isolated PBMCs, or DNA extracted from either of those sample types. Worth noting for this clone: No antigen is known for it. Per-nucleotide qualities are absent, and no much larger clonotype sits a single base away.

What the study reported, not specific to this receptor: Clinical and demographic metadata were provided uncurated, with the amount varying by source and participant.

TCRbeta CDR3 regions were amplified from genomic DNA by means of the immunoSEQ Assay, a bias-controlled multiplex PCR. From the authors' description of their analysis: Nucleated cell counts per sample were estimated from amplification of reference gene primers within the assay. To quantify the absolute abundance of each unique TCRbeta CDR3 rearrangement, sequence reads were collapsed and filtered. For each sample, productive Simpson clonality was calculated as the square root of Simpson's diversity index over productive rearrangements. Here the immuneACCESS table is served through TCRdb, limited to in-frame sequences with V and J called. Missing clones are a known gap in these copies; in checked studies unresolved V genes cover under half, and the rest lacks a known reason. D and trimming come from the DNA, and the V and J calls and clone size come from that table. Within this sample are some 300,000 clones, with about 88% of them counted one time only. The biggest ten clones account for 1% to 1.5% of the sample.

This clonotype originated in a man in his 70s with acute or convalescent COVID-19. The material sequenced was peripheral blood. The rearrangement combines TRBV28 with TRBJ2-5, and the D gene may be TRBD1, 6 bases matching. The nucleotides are TGTGCCAGCAGTTTAGGTGGGGGCACGGGATCTGAGACCCAGTACTTC. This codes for CASSLGGGTGSETQYF. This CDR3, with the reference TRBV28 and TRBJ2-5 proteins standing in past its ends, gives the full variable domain DVKVTQSSRYLVKRTGEKVFLECVQDMDHENMFWYRQDPGLGLRLIYFSYDVKMKEKGDIPEGYSVSREKKERFSLILESASTNQTSMYLCASSLGGGTGSETQYFGPGTRLLVL.